This entry describes one T cell receptor beta chain. During active infection, Seattle patients enrolled and were then monitored through disease. The sample originates from a study of blood T cell repertoires in COVID-19. Study-wide context: COVID-19 samples collected from the United States, Italy and Spain covered acute and convalescent phases. PBMCs, B-cell-depleted T cells, or T cells provided the cDNA or gDNA that made up the material.

Study processing details: Amplification of reference gene primers was used by the study to estimate nucleated cell counts. The table came from immunoSEQ multiplex PCR; TCRdb's copy has only in-frame clones and leaves some out. That table supplies the V and J calls and clone size; D and trimming were determined from the DNA. This sample has roughly 380,000 clones, with roughly 90% found just once. V was clipped by 1 base and J by 2 bases, with 7 bases between them. This CDR3 spans 14 amino acids. Germline V CDR1 and CDR2: KGHDR, SFDVKD. This clonotype was obtained from a woman aged 40 to 50 with COVID-19, enrolled during active disease. The specimen was peripheral blood. The genes are TRBV24-1 and TRBJ1-2; D is unresolved. The DNA of the CDR3 is TGTGCCACCAGTGATTTCGGGGTAAACTATGGCTACACCTTC. Amino acids: CATSDFGVNYGYTF.